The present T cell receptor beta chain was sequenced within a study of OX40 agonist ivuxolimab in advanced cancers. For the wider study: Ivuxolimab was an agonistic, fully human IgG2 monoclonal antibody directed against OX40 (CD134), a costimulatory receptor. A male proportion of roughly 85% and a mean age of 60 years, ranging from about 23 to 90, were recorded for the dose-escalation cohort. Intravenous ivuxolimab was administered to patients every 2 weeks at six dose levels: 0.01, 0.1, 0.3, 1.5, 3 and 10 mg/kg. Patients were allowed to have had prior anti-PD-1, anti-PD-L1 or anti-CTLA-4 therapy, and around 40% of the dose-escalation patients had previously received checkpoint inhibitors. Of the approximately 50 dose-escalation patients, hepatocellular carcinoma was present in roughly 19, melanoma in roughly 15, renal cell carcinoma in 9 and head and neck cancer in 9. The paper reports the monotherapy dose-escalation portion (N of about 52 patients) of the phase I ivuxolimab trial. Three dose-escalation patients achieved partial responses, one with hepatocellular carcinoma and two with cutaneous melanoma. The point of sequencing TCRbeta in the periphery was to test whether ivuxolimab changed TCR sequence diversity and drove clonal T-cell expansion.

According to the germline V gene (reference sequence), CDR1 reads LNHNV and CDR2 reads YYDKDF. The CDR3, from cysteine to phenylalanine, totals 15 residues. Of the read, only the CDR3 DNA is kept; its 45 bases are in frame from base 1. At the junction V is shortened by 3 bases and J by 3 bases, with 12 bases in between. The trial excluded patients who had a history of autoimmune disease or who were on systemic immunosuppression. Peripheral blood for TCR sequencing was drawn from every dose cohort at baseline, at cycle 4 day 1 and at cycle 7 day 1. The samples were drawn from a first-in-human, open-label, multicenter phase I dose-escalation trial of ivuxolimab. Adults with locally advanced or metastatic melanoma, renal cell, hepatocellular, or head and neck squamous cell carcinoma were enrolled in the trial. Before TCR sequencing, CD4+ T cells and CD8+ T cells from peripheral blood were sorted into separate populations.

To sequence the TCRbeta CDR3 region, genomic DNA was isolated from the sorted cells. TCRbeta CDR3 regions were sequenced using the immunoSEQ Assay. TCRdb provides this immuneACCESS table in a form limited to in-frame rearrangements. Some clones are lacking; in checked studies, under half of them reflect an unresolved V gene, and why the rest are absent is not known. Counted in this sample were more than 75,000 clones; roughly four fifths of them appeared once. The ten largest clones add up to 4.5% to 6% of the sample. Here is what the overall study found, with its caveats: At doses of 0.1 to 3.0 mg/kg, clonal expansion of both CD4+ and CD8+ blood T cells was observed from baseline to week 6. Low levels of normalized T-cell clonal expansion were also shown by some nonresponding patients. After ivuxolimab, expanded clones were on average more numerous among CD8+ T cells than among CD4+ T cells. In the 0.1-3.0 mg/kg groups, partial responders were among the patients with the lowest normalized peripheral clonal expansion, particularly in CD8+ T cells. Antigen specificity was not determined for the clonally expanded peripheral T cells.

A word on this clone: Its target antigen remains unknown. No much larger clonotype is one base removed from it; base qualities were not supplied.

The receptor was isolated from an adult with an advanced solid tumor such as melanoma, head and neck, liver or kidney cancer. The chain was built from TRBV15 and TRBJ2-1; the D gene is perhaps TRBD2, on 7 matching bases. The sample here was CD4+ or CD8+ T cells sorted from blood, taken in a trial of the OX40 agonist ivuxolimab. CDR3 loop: CATSRAGALYNEQFF. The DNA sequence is TGTGCCACCAGCAGGGCGGGGGCACTCTACAATGAGCAGTTCTTC.